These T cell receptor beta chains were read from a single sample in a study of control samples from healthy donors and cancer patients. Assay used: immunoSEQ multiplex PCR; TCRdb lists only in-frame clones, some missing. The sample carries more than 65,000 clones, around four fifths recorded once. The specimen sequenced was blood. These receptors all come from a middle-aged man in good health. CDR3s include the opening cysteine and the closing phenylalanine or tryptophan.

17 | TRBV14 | CASSQEIGTADTDTQYF
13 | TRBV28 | CASSLRGGTEAFF
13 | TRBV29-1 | CSVVGSAKNIQYF
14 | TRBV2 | CASSAISSAETQYF
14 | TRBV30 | CAWSATSYSSTQYF
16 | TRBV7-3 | CASSPWTSGRTDTQYF
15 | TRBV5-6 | CASSLLARGTYEQYF
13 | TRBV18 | CASSPNKQETQYF
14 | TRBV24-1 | CATSDTGQDGEQFF
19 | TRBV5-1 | CASHQGTSGRPSSYNEQFF